These 24 T cell receptor beta chains share one sample of origin, sequenced in a study of cytomegalovirus exposure and HLA in healthy donors listed by TCRdb under 2017. Library creation used the immunoSEQ multiplex PCR assay. For the multiplex PCR, a mixture combining 60 forward primers for TCR Vbeta segments and 13 reverse primers for TCR Jbeta segments was used. TCRdb stores this immuneACCESS table with in-frame sequences only. Part of the clones is absent; in the studies checked, under half of the shortfall reflects unresolved V genes, and no reason is known for the rest. The sample yields about 80,000 clones; around 67% were counted once. About 6.9% of the sample goes to the ten largest clones. The sample was PBMCs. All receptors come from a woman aged 50 to 60 in good health and CMV-seropositive.

This clone was picked up a small number of times. The chain combines TRBV5-1 with TRBJ1-6, with unresolved D. The CDR3 has 15 residues. The germline V and J ends were trimmed by 4 bases and 7 bases, with 15 bases remaining between them. The germline gives CDR1 SGHRS, CDR2 YFSETQ. CDR3 nucleotide sequence: TGCGCCAGCAGCCCGCAGGTAACGGGGAATTCACCCCTCCACTTT. This gives the protein CASSPQVTGNSPLHF.

The genes are TRBV14 and TRBJ1-2; D possibly corresponds to TRBD1 (5 bases). The CDR3 is 17 residues long. Per the germline V gene, CDR1 is SGHDN and CDR2 is FVKESK. Trimming removed 4 bases from V and 6 bases from J, with 24 bases in between. In DNA, the CDR3 is TGTGCCAGCAGCCCACAAGGAAGACCAGGGTACATCCATGGCTACACCTTC. It translates to CASSPQGRPGYIHGYTF. Full variable domain (remainder filled in from reference TRBV14 and TRBJ1-2): EAGVTQFPSHSVIEKGQTVTLRCDPISGHDNLYWYRRVMGKEIKFLLHFVKESKQDESGMPNNRFLAERTGGTYSTLKVQPAELEDSGVYFCASSPQGRPGYIHGYTFGSGTRLTVV.

V is TRBV6-6 and J is TRBJ2-5; D is unresolved. The CDR3 sequence is 13 residues long. The germline V gene has CDR1 MNHNY and CDR2 SVGAGI (reference sequence). V was clipped by 8 bases and J by 5 bases, with 15 bases between them. In DNA, the CDR3 is TGTGCCAGCCGATCTAGTGTCTGGGAGACCCAGTACTTC. Its protein product is CASRSSVWETQYF.

The chain joins TRBV6-5 to TRBJ1-1, with D perhaps matching TRBD1 (6 bases). With 6 bases removed from V and 1 base from J, the gap between germline ends came to 12 bases. The CDR3 is 14 residues long. Germline values: CDR1 MNHEY, CDR2 SVGAGI. The CDR3 loop reads CASRLQGWNTEAFF. The CDR3 coding sequence is TGTGCCAGCAGATTGCAGGGGTGGAACACTGAAGCTTTCTTT.

This clone was counted between two and nine times. The gene calls are TRBV19 and TRBJ1-5, with D perhaps matching TRBD1 (6 bases). This CDR3 spans 13 amino acids. Trimming shortened V by 7 bases and J by 7 bases, and 14 bases separated the two germline ends. Germline loops: CDR1 LNHDA, CDR2 SQIVND (reference sequence). The CDR3 loop is CASTNRAGQPQHF. DNA of the CDR3: TGTGCCAGTACCAACAGGGCAGGACAGCCCCAGCATTTT.

The chain combines TRBV5-4 with TRBJ1-1; no firm D call. Per the germline V gene, CDR1 is SGHNT and CDR2 is YYREEE (reference sequence). The length of the CDR3 is 14 residues. Trimming took 6 bases from V and 1 from J, leaving 13 bases between them. The CDR3 DNA follows: TGTGCCAGCAATCTGGGCCGCCCGAACACTGAAGCTTTCTTT. Its translation: CASNLGRPNTEAFF.

J is TRBJ2-3 and V is TRBV18; TRBD1 matches at 9 bases. J lost 2 bases, V lost 4 bases, and 7 bases had no gene match. This CDR3 is built from 16 residues. The germline V gene encodes CDR1 KGHSH and CDR2 LQKENI. For the CDR3, the DNA is TGTGCCAGCTCACGTATCGGGACAGGGAACACAGATACGCAGTATTTT. It codes for CASSRIGTGNTDTQYF.

This clone was detected once. The chain combines TRBV9 with TRBJ2-7; maybe TRBD1 (6 bases). The germline V and J ends were trimmed by 0 bases and 5 bases, with 15 bases remaining between them. The CDR3 length is 15 residues. CDR1 and CDR2 from the germline V gene are SGDLS and YYNGEE. CDR3 region: CASSVGGGTPDEQYF. The DNA of the CDR3 is TGTGCCAGCAGCGTAGGGGGTGGGACACCCGACGAGCAGTACTTC.

V usage is TRBV7-3 and J usage is TRBJ2-1; 9 nucleotides agree with TRBD1. This CDR3 region has 15 residues. After removal of 0 bases from V and 4 bases from J, the junction contained 1 base not matched to a gene. Germline V gene data show CDR1 as SGHTA and CDR2 as FQGTGA. The CDR3 DNA reads TGTGCCAGCAGCTTAACGGGGACAGGGTACAATGAGCAGTTCTTC. Protein: CASSLTGTGYNEQFF.

A few counts support this clone. The sample contains more than one DNA sequence encoding this CDR3. V is TRBV11-2 and J is TRBJ1-3; D not resolved. The CDR3 covers 14 residues. Per germline, CDR1 SGHAT and CDR2 FQNNGV. With 1 base removed from V and 2 bases from J, the gap between germline ends came to 6 bases. The CDR3 nucleotides read TGTGCCAGCAGCTTAGGCGGCACTGGAAACACCATATATTTT. It yields the protein CASSLGGTGNTIYF.

The chain couples TRBV7-9 to TRBJ1-5; D is undetermined. Looked up from germline, CDR1 is SEHNR and CDR2 is FQNEAQ (reference sequence). Trimming took 1 base from V and 4 from J, leaving 5 bases between them. This CDR3 spans 13 amino acids. The chain's CDR3 is CASSLGENQPQHF. The CDR3 DNA is TGTGCCAGCAGCTTAGGTGAGAATCAGCCCCAGCATTTT.

The V and J genes are TRBV19 and TRBJ2-7; D may be TRBD2 (7 bases). Between the trimmed V and J ends, which lost 2 bases and 2 bases, there was a span of 10 bases. The CDR3 sequence is 14 residues long. Germline V gene data show CDR1 as LNHDA and CDR2 as SQIVND (reference sequence). CDR3 residues: CASSIRGGTYEQYF. In nucleotides, the CDR3 is TGTGCCAGTAGTATAAGGGGGGGAACCTACGAGCAGTACTTC. Based on the CDR3 plus reference TRBV19 and TRBJ2-7, the full variable domain is DGGITQSPKYLFRKEGQNVTLSCEQNLNHDAMYWYRQDPGQGLRLIYYSQIVNDFQKGDIAEGYSVSREKKESFPLTVTSAQKNPTAFYLCASSIRGGTYEQYFGPGTRLTVT.

The chain has TRBV2 and TRBJ1-5; 7 nucleotides line up with TRBD1. Germline V gene sequence: CDR1 SNHLY, CDR2 FYNNEI. CDR3 length: 14 amino acids. V lost 3 bases and J lost 3; bases outside the gene matches: 2. The CDR3 region is CASSEGQPNQPQHF. As DNA, the CDR3 is TGTGCCAGCAGTGAGGGACAGCCCAATCAGCCCCAGCATTTT.

This sequence joins TRBV11-2 and TRBJ2-5, with 7 bases identical to TRBD1. The germline gives CDR1 SGHAT, CDR2 FQNNGV. The CDR3 spans 14 residues. The V and J ends lost 4 bases and 4 bases, in that order; junction bases with no gene match: 6. The CDR3 here is CASSSISGGETQYF. In DNA, the CDR3 is TGTGCCAGCAGCTCAATCTCAGGGGGAGAGACCCAGTACTTC.

The rearrangement links TRBV9 to TRBJ2-3, with 8 bases aligning to TRBD1. J lost 4 bases, V lost 3 bases, and 10 bases had no gene match. Germline V lookup: CDR1 SGDLS, CDR2 YYNGEE. There are 16 residues in the CDR3. CDR3 amino acids: CASSAVSRGPADTQYF. The CDR3 nucleotides are TGTGCCAGCAGCGCCGTATCCAGGGGGCCAGCAGATACGCAGTATTTT. The whole variable domain, remainder taken from reference TRBV9 and TRBJ2-3, is DSGVTQTPKHLITATGQRVTLRCSPRSGDLSVYWYQQSLDQGLQFLIQYYNGEERAKGNILERFSAQQFPDLHSELNLSSLELGDSALYFCASSAVSRGPADTQYFGPGTRLTVL.

The sample holds a few counts of this clone. The rearrangement uses TRBV2 and TRBJ2-4, with 8 bases lining up with TRBD2. Trimming cost V 6 bases and J 9 bases; bases outside gene matches: 4. The CDR3 extends over 12 amino acids. Germline V CDR1 and CDR2: SNHLY, FYNNEI. The CDR3 is CASSGGDGIQYF. Here the CDR3 DNA reads TGTGCCAGCAGCGGGGGGGATGGCATTCAGTACTTC.

The V and J genes are TRBV10-3 and TRBJ1-6; no clear D gene. Germline lookup yields CDR1 ENHRY and CDR2 SYGVKD. CDR3 length: 15 residues. V was trimmed by 3 bases and J by 6 bases, leaving 12 bases between them. CDR3 in amino acids: CAISDSREGNSPLHF. The CDR3 DNA reads as TGTGCCATCAGTGATAGCCGGGAGGGTAATTCACCCCTCCACTTT.

This clone was recorded a few times. Other DNA sequences in this specimen translate into the identical CDR3. V is TRBV6-4 and J is TRBJ2-1; 9 bases match TRBD1. The CDR3 loop spans 15 amino acids. CDR1 MRHNA and CDR2 SNTAGT come from the germline V gene. V was pared by 0 bases and J by 3 bases, with 0 bases of the junction left unmatched. The CDR3 coding sequence is TGTGCCAGCAGTGACTCGACAGGGGGCTACAATGAGCAGTTCTTC. Amino acids: CASSDSTGGYNEQFF.

This clone was detected only a few times. V and J are TRBV29-1 and TRBJ1-2; the D is unclear. The V end was cut by 6 bases, the J end by 5 bases, with 16 bases between. Germline CDR1 SQVTM, CDR2 ANQGSEA. CDR3 length equals 13 residues. The CDR3 nucleotides read TGCAGCGTCAAAGGGAACGGGGAATATGGCTACACCTTC. It codes for CSVKGNGEYGYTF.

This sequence joins TRBV6-6 and TRBJ2-1; 10 bases line up with TRBD1. Germline V gene sequence: CDR1 MNHNY, CDR2 SVGAGI (reference sequence). With V trimmed by 0 bases and J by 6 bases, 5 bases remained unmatched. The CDR3 extends over 16 amino acids. The CDR3 spells CASSYSGQGNLNEQFF. The CDR3 nucleotides are TGTGCCAGCAGTTACTCGGGACAGGGGAACCTCAATGAGCAGTTCTTC.

This sequence joins TRBV15 and TRBJ2-1; D may be TRBD2 (6 bases). Germline V gene lookup returns CDR1 LNHNV and CDR2 YYDKDF (reference sequence). V dropped 5 bases and J dropped 10 bases, with 12 bases sitting between them. The CDR3 length is 12 residues. CDR3 loop: CATSRGTVEQFF. CDR3 coding DNA: TGTGCCACCAGCCGGGGGACCGTAGAGCAGTTCTTC. Together with reference TRBV15 and TRBJ2-1, the CDR3 gives the full variable domain: DAMVIQNPRYQVTQFGKPVTLSCSQTLNHNVMYWYQQKSSQAPKLLFHYYDKDFNNEADTPDNFQSRRPNTSFCFLDIRSPGLGDTAMYLCATSRGTVEQFFGPGTRLTVL.

This clone was detected only a few times. The rearrangement links TRBV7-3 to TRBJ1-1, with a possible D match to TRBD1 (5 bases). V was shortened by 2 bases and J by 6 bases, with 7 bases between the two germline ends. CDR1 and CDR2 from the germline V gene are SGHTA and FQGTGA. This CDR3 spans 12 amino acids. The CDR3 DNA reads TGTGCCAGCAGCTTAGGGGGGGCTGAAGCTTTCTTT. Amino acid sequence: CASSLGGAEAFF.

The CDR3 DNA sequence: TGTGCCAGCAGCTCCCGACAGGGGGAGTATACCTTC. As protein: CASSSRQGEYTF. V is TRBV11-2 and J is TRBJ1-2; TRBD1 aligns across 9 bases. The CDR3 is made up of 12 amino acids. Germline trimming cut 4 bases from V and 14 bases from J; bases unmatched to any gene: 8. The V gene's germline CDR1 is SGHAT and CDR2 FQNNGV.

The chain links TRBV10-3 to TRBJ2-7; D possibly corresponds to TRBD1 (5 bases). The germline V gene encodes CDR1 ENHRY and CDR2 SYGVKD. The V end lost 3 bases, the J end lost 1 base, and 19 bases lay between the germline ends. CDR3 length: 17 amino acids. In nucleotides, the CDR3 is TGTGCCATCAGTGACTGGGGCGGTCCCTCAGGATCCTACGAGCAGTACGTC. It is translated as CAISDWGGPSGSYEQYV.